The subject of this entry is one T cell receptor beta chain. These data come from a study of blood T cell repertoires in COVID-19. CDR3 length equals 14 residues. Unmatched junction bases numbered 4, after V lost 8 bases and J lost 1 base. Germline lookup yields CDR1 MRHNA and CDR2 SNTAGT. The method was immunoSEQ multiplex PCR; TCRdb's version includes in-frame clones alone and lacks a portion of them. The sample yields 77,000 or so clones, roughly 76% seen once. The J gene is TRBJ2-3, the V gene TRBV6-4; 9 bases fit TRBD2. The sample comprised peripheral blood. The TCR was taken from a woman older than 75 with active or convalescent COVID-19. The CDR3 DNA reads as TGTGCCAGCGCGGAGCGGGGGGGCACAGATACGCAGTATTTT. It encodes CASAERGGTDTQYF.